Below are 25 T cell receptor beta chains sequenced from a single sample in a study of T cell repertoires in cytomegalovirus infection. Using its own MiXCR run on the reads, TCRdb lists one record per CDR3 protein. The table has about 490,000 distinct CDR3 sequences, about 26% seen once; the top ten hold about 12%. The sequenced sample consisted of PBMCs. The receptor set was obtained from a human donor in good health (CMV status not recorded). Some clones in this sample may be carry-over from other donors' samples.

In this sample, this clonotype turned up a few times. V usage is TRBV7-9 and J usage is TRBJ2-1; D is ambiguous. CDR1 and CDR2 (germline): SEHNR, FQNEAQ (reference sequence). V was trimmed by 0 bases and J by 8 bases, leaving 17 bases between them. CDR3 size: 16 residues. CDR3 DNA: TGTGCCAGCAGCTTAGCGCCTAGAGGCGGTATGCATGAGCAGTTCTTC. It yields the protein CASSLAPRGGMHEQFF.

In this sample, this clonotype turned up a few times. This rearrangement joins TRBV20-1 to TRBJ1-4, with unresolved D. Germline lookup yields CDR1 DFQATT and CDR2 SNEGSKA (reference sequence). The CDR3 covers 12 residues. V dropped 6 bases and J dropped 5 bases, with 10 bases sitting between them. The CDR3 is CSALGRNEKLFF. CDR3 DNA sequence: TGCAGTGCGTTGGGCAGAAATGAAAAACTGTTTTTT.

This chain connects TRBV28 to TRBJ2-1; 9 bases fit TRBD2. Germline CDR1 and CDR2: MDHEN and SYDVKM. V gave up 5 bases and J gave up 7 bases; unmatched junction bases: 12. This CDR3 has 16 residues. The CDR3 loop reads CASSPFSGRTANEQFF. CDR3 DNA: TGTGCCAGCAGTCCCTTCAGCGGGAGGACCGCGAATGAGCAGTTCTTC. The variable domain in full, with the rest retrieved from reference TRBV28 and TRBJ2-1, is DVKVTQSSRYLVKRTGEKVFLECVQDMDHENMFWYRQDPGLGLRLIYFSYDVKMKEKGDIPEGYSVSREKKERFSLILESASTNQTSMYLCASSPFSGRTANEQFFGPGTRLTVL.

The chain uses TRBV20-1 and TRBJ2-7; D unclear. This CDR3 has 13 residues. Germline CDR1 is DFQATT and CDR2 is SNEGSKA (reference sequence). V was trimmed by 1 base and J by 0 bases, leaving 7 bases between them. The CDR3 reads CSARARVSYEQYF. The CDR3 nucleotides read TGCAGTGCTAGAGCAAGGGTCTCCTACGAGCAGTACTTC.

This clonotype has more than one count but fewer than ten. This chain uses TRBV7-6 with TRBJ2-1, with D possibly being TRBD1 (6 bases). Deletions cut 5 bases from V and 8 bases from J, with 7 bases between. This CDR3 has 11 residues. Germline CDR1 is SGHVS and CDR2 is FNYEAQ. The CDR3 DNA reads TGTGCCAGCAGCCGGACAGATGAGCAGTTCTTC. This codes for CASSRTDEQFF.

The chain couples TRBV12-3 or TRBV12-4 to TRBJ2-1, with 7 positions matching TRBD2. J lost 4 bases, V lost 2 bases, and 11 bases had no gene match. The CDR3 has 17 amino acids. The chain's CDR3 is CASSLPQRAGPYNEQFF. Here the CDR3 DNA reads TGTGCCAGCAGTTTACCACAACGAGCGGGACCTTACAATGAGCAGTTCTTC.

In its sample, this clonotype was seen many times. The V gene is TRBV7-2, the J gene TRBJ2-6; 10 bases are a match to TRBD1. CDR3 length: 18 residues. The germline V gene has CDR1 SGHTA and CDR2 FQGNSA. V was clipped by 5 bases and J by 3 bases; unmatched bases: 10. The CDR3 loop reads CASSPRPGTGVGANVLTF. CDR3 DNA sequence: TGTGCCAGCAGCCCCCGTCCCGGGACAGGGGTTGGGGCCAACGTCCTGACTTTC.

The V gene is TRBV7-2, the J gene TRBJ1-2; D may be TRBD1 (5 bases). There are 13 residues in the CDR3. Germline lookup yields CDR1 SGHTA and CDR2 FQGNSA. The V gene lost 4 bases and the J gene lost 4 bases, with 10 bases spanning the gap. The CDR3 nucleotides read TGTGCCAGCAGCTCGCAACAGGTCTATGGCTACACCTTC. This sequence encodes CASSSQQVYGYTF.

The chain recombines TRBV27 with TRBJ1-4; the D is unclear. Germline V CDR1 and CDR2: MNHEY, SMNVEV (reference sequence). The CDR3 has 14 residues. Trimming shortened V by 6 bases and J by 6 bases, and 14 bases separated the two germline ends. As DNA, the CDR3 is TGTGCCAGCAGCTTTCTCAGACCGGATGAAAAACTGTTTTTT. This translates into CASSFLRPDEKLFF.

This clonotype was seen more than once but under ten times. The J gene is TRBJ2-7, the V gene TRBV15, with D possibly matching TRBD2 (6 bases). The V end was cut by 5 bases, the J end by 3 bases, with 23 bases between. Germline V gene data show CDR1 as LNHNV and CDR2 as YYDKDF (reference sequence). The CDR3 totals 17 residues. CDR3 residues: CATSARKGGGTYYEQYF. CDR3 coding DNA: TGTGCCACCAGCGCTCGGAAGGGCGGCGGGACCTACTACGAGCAGTACTTC.

A few counts support this clonotype. This chain joins TRBV19 and TRBJ1-2; 7 bases agree with TRBD1. CDR1 and CDR2 from the germline V gene are LNHDA and SQIVND (reference sequence). The CDR3 consists of 14 residues. V trimming: 4 bases; J trimming: 4 bases; junction bases outside the gene matches: 6. CDR3 protein: CASSKSRDSYGYTF. The DNA of the CDR3 is TGTGCCAGTAGTAAATCGCGGGACAGCTATGGCTACACCTTC.

The V call is TRBV6-5, the J call TRBJ2-1, with 8 bases identical to TRBD2. CDR1 is MNHEY and CDR2 is SVGAGI in the germline V gene. With V trimmed by 2 bases and J by 9 bases, 30 bases remained unmatched. The length of the CDR3 is 22 residues. The CDR3 protein is CASSYVYPGGAVKGELDSEQFF. The CDR3 DNA reads as TGTGCCAGCAGTTACGTTTACCCCGGGGGGGCGGTAAAGGGAGAGCTAGACAGTGAGCAGTTCTTC.

The table lists this clonotype with a few counts. J is TRBJ1-4 and V is TRBV7-2; 8 bases map to TRBD1. J gave up 6 bases and V 3 bases, and 3 bases lay outside the gene matches. There are 14 residues in the CDR3. Germline values: CDR1 SGHTA, CDR2 FQGNSA. CDR3 sequence (DNA): TGTGCCAGCAGCTTCCAGACAGGGGATGAAAAACTGTTTTTT. This codes for CASSFQTGDEKLFF.

This clonotype was counted only a few times. V gene TRBV10-3 combines with J gene TRBJ2-7; D is undetermined. In germline, CDR1 is ENHRY, CDR2 SYGVKD. CDR3 length: 14 amino acids. Trimming pared 0 bases from V and 3 bases from J, leaving 9 bases between. This chain's CDR3 is CAISESWGNYEQYV. The CDR3, as DNA: TGTGCCATCAGTGAGTCGTGGGGTAACTACGAGCAGTACGTC.

The J gene is TRBJ2-1, the V gene TRBV2; 10 positions agree with TRBD2. This CDR3 region has 15 residues. Trimming removed 3 bases from V and 9 bases from J; junction bases left unmatched: 8. The germline V gene has CDR1 SNHLY and CDR2 FYNNEI. CDR3: CASSDSLAGAAEQFF. The CDR3, as DNA: TGTGCCAGCAGTGACTCCCTAGCGGGAGCCGCTGAGCAGTTCTTC. The whole variable domain, remainder taken from reference TRBV2 and TRBJ2-1, is EPEVTQTPSHQVTQMGQEVILRCVPISNHLYFYWYRQILGQKVEFLVSFYNNEISEKSEIFDDQFSVERPDGSNFTLKIRSTKLEDSAMYFCASSDSLAGAAEQFFGPGTRLTVL.

This chain's CDR3 is CSAQGRHGYTF. The CDR3, as DNA: TGCAGTGCTCAGGGGAGGCATGGCTACACCTTC. V and J are TRBV20-1 and TRBJ1-2; D is possibly TRBD1 (6 bases). This CDR3 region has 11 residues. The V end was cut by 5 bases, the J end by 6 bases, with 10 bases between. Germline V CDR1 and CDR2: DFQATT, SNEGSKA (reference sequence).

This chain joins TRBV7-9 and TRBJ1-1; 7 nucleotides line up with TRBD1. Germline loops: CDR1 SEHNR, CDR2 FQNEAQ (reference sequence). The CDR3 covers 14 residues. V trimming: 5 bases; J trimming: 0 bases; junction bases outside the gene matches: 3. The CDR3 DNA is TGTGCCAGCAGCGGAGGGACAGTGAACACTGAAGCTTTCTTT. The encoded protein is CASSGGTVNTEAFF.

The chain combines TRBV5-6 with TRBJ2-7; perhaps TRBD2 as D (5 bases). The V end was cut by 0 bases, the J end by 4 bases, with 11 bases between. The CDR3 has 14 residues. CDR1 SGHDT and CDR2 YYEEEE come from the germline V gene. In nucleotides, the CDR3 is TGTGCCAGCAGCTTGGAAGCGGCGGAGTACGAGCAGTACGTC. Translated: CASSLEAAEYEQYV.

This clonotype was seen at least ten times. The chain recombines TRBV6-5 with TRBJ1-3; D unclear. This CDR3 has 15 amino acids. V was clipped by 2 bases and J by 0 bases, with 8 bases between them. Germline CDR1 and CDR2: MNHEY and SVGAGI. CDR3: CASSYGGDSGNTIYF. CDR3 DNA: TGTGCCAGCAGTTACGGCGGAGACTCTGGAAACACCATATATTTT.

This clonotype has just a few counts. The chain links TRBV4-2 to TRBJ1-2; no definite D call. Trimming removed 8 bases from V and 6 bases from J, with 22 bases in between. The CDR3 spans 15 residues. The germline gives CDR1 LGHNA, CDR2 YNFKEQ. Here the CDR3 reads CASSPSGMDIHGYTF. CDR3 coding DNA: TGTGCCAGCTCCCCGTCGGGGATGGATATACATGGCTACACCTTC.

The table lists this clonotype with a few counts. The rearrangement links TRBV12-3 or TRBV12-4 to TRBJ1-2; 7 nucleotides agree with TRBD1. The CDR3 totals 14 residues. V shed 4 bases, J shed 6 bases, and the junction held 8 bases outside the gene matches. As DNA, the CDR3 is TGTGCCAGCAGTTCATCAGCGACAGGGCATGGCTACACCTTC. Protein: CASSSSATGHGYTF.

At least ten counts were recorded for this clonotype. The rearrangement uses TRBV7-9 and TRBJ2-1, with a tentative D call TRBD2 (6 bases). Trimming shortened V by 4 bases and J by 1 base, and 14 bases separated the two germline ends. The V gene's germline CDR1 is SEHNR and CDR2 FQNEAQ (reference sequence). The CDR3 has 16 residues. CDR3 sequence reads: CASSSMWGGSYNEQFF. In DNA form, the CDR3 reads TGTGCCAGCAGCTCAATGTGGGGAGGATCCTACAATGAGCAGTTCTTC.

This chain uses TRBV7-8 with TRBJ2-5; tentatively, D is TRBD2 (5 bases). The CDR3 totals 15 residues. Germline CDR1 is SGHVS and CDR2 is FQNEAQ. V was clipped by 2 bases and J by 4 bases, with 14 bases between them. In nucleotides, the CDR3 is TGTGCCAGCAGCTTAATGGCCAGTGCGGGAGAGACCCAGTACTTC. Its translation: CASSLMASAGETQYF. Variable domain in full (rest from reference TRBV7-8 and TRBJ2-5): GAGVSQSPRYKVAKRGQDVALRCDPISGHVSLFWYQQALGQGPEFLTYFQNEAQLDKSGLPSDRFFAERPEGSVSTLKIQRTQQEDSAVYLCASSLMASAGETQYFGPGTRLLVL.

The chain recombines TRBV9 with TRBJ2-1; the match to TRBD2 covers 14 bases. The CDR3 contains 18 residues. The V segment lost 2 bases and the J segment 2 bases; nucleotides outside the gene matches: 6. The germline V gene has CDR1 SGDLS and CDR2 YYNGEE. The CDR3 coding sequence is TGTGCCAGCAGCGTGGGACTAGCGGGAGAAATGACCTACAATGAGCAGTTCTTC. This translates into CASSVGLAGEMTYNEQFF.

The J gene is TRBJ1-6, the V gene TRBV2; maybe TRBD1 (5 bases). The CDR3 has 13 residues. Trimming stripped 8 bases from V and 8 bases from J, with 13 bases between. Germline-derived CDR1 and CDR2 are SNHLY and FYNNEI. CDR3 in DNA: TGTGCCAGCGTGGGGGGTTGGGATTCACCCCTCCACTTT. Translation: CASVGGWDSPLHF.